A selection of T cell receptor beta chains follows, all from one sample in a study of vaccination and CD4 T cells after COVID-19. MiXCR, applied by TCRdb to the PCR reads, yields one record per CDR3 protein. The table has around 7,100 distinct CDR3 sequences, around half seen once. Their antigens are not known. The sample taken for sequencing was CD4+ T cells from blood, cultured in vitro. The receptors stem from a human donor in good health. Each CDR3 is given with its conserved first and last residue. The D gene is left open where the match is weak. Size values are once, few and many counts, or a class for expanded clones, and some rows have none.

d_call: -; v_call: TRBV28; j_call: TRBJ2-1; clone_size: -; cdr3_aa: CASSFPPLFSYSDRTSSYNEQFF; cdr3_nt: TGTGCCAGCAGTTTCCCCCCTCTTTTCTCCTACAGCGATCGAACCAGCTCCTACAATGAGCAGTTCTTC
d_call: -; v_call: TRBV4-3; j_call: TRBJ2-2; clone_size: -; cdr3_aa: CASSLQGGNTGELFF; cdr3_nt: TGCGCCAGCAGTTTGCAGGGGGGCAACACCGGGGAGCTGTTTTTT
d_call: -; v_call: TRBV5-4; j_call: TRBJ2-5; clone_size: -; cdr3_aa: CASSLVGSQETQYF; cdr3_nt: TGTGCCAGCAGCTTGGTTGGCAGCCAAGAGACCCAGTACTTC
d_call: -; v_call: TRBV6-2/TRBV6-3; j_call: TRBJ2-3; clone_size: -; cdr3_aa: CASSYSHGWGLEFPRTQYF; cdr3_nt: TGTGCCAGCAGTTACTCCCACGGGTGGGGCCTGGAGTTTCCGCGTACGCAGTATTTT
d_call: TRBD1; v_call: TRBV28; j_call: TRBJ1-5; clone_size: once; cdr3_aa: CASSSGGSNQPQHF; cdr3_nt: TGTGCCAGCAGTTCAGGGGGCAGCAATCAGCCCCAGCATTTT
d_call: TRBD1; v_call: TRBV25-1; j_call: TRBJ1-2; clone_size: few; cdr3_aa: CASSATGTGAYGYTF; cdr3_nt: TGTGCCAGCAGTGCAACCGGGACAGGGGCCTATGGCTACACCTTC
d_call: -; v_call: TRBV12-3/TRBV12-4; j_call: TRBJ1-1; clone_size: -; cdr3_aa: CASSFLGGTEAFF; cdr3_nt: TGTGCCAGCAGTTTTCTAGGGGGCACTGAAGCTTTCTTT
d_call: TRBD2; v_call: TRBV19; j_call: TRBJ2-2; clone_size: few; cdr3_aa: CASSTRGLAGAGELFF; cdr3_nt: TGTGCCAGTAGTACCCGGGGGTTGGCGGGAGCCGGGGAGCTGTTTTTT
d_call: -; v_call: TRBV6-4; j_call: TRBJ2-1; clone_size: -; cdr3_aa: CASSDIRGPYNEQFF; cdr3_nt: TGTGCCAGCAGTGATATACGGGGCCCCTACAATGAGCAGTTCTTC
d_call: TRBD2; v_call: TRBV12-3/TRBV12-4; j_call: TRBJ2-3; clone_size: once; cdr3_aa: CASSPPSGMDTQYF; cdr3_nt: TGTGCCAGCAGTCCCCCTAGCGGGATGGATACGCAGTATTTT
d_call: -; v_call: TRBV29-1; j_call: TRBJ2-7; clone_size: -; cdr3_aa: CSVVVGVGEQYF; cdr3_nt: TGCAGCGTTGTAGTGGGGGTGGGGGAGCAGTACTTC
d_call: -; v_call: TRBV7-2; j_call: TRBJ2-3; clone_size: -; cdr3_aa: CASSGSTDTQYF; cdr3_nt: TGTGCCAGCAGCGGAAGCACAGATACGCAGTATTTT
d_call: -; v_call: TRBV20-1; j_call: TRBJ2-2; clone_size: few; cdr3_aa: CSASMPGGTGELFF; cdr3_nt: TGCAGTGCTAGTATGCCAGGGGGGACCGGGGAGCTGTTTTTT
d_call: -; v_call: TRBV2; j_call: TRBJ1-1; clone_size: few; cdr3_aa: CASSDRANTEAFF; cdr3_nt: TGTGCCAGCAGTGACAGGGCGAACACTGAAGCTTTCTTT
d_call: TRBD2; v_call: TRBV7-9; j_call: TRBJ2-6; clone_size: few; cdr3_aa: CASTPAGGPGANVLTF; cdr3_nt: TGTGCCAGCACCCCGGCGGGAGGGCCTGGGGCCAACGTCCTGACTTTC
d_call: -; v_call: TRBV12-3/TRBV12-4; j_call: TRBJ1-1; clone_size: -; cdr3_aa: CASSFDQGYTEAFF; cdr3_nt: TGTGCCAGCAGTTTCGATCAGGGGTACACTGAAGCTTTCTTT
d_call: -; v_call: TRBV2; j_call: TRBJ2-3; clone_size: -; cdr3_aa: CASRSGNGDTQYF; cdr3_nt: TGTGCCAGCAGGTCGGGAAACGGAGATACGCAGTATTTT
d_call: TRBD2; v_call: TRBV19; j_call: TRBJ2-4; clone_size: -; cdr3_aa: CASSIAAGGQNIQYF; cdr3_nt: TGTGCCAGTAGTATAGCGGCGGGAGGGCAAAACATTCAGTACTTC
d_call: -; v_call: TRBV5-3; j_call: TRBJ2-2; clone_size: medium-sized; cdr3_aa: CARSQNTGELFF; cdr3_nt: TGTGCCAGAAGCCAGAACACCGGGGAGCTGTTTTTT
d_call: TRBD2; v_call: TRBV10-3; j_call: TRBJ2-5; clone_size: -; cdr3_aa: CAISERLAGETVGETQYF; cdr3_nt: TGTGCCATCAGTGAGCGACTAGCGGGGGAAACAGTTGGGGAGACCCAGTACTTC
d_call: -; v_call: TRBV21-1; j_call: TRBJ1-2; clone_size: -; cdr3_aa: CASSKAGDSNYGYTF; cdr3_nt: TGTGCCAGCAGCAAAGCCGGGGACAGTAACTATGGCTACACCTTC
d_call: -; v_call: TRBV5-4; j_call: TRBJ2-5; clone_size: -; cdr3_aa: CASSTQQGYQETQYF; cdr3_nt: TGTGCCAGCAGCACCCAACAGGGCTACCAAGAGACCCAGTACTTC
d_call: -; v_call: TRBV5-1; j_call: TRBJ2-3; clone_size: few; cdr3_aa: CASSSPGNTDTQYF; cdr3_nt: TGCGCCAGCAGCTCCCCGGGCAACACAGATACGCAGTATTTT
d_call: TRBD1; v_call: TRBV5-1; j_call: TRBJ2-7; clone_size: -; cdr3_aa: CASSLEGTADEQYF; cdr3_nt: TGCGCCAGCAGCTTGGAAGGGACAGCCGACGAGCAGTACTTC
d_call: -; v_call: TRBV20-1; j_call: TRBJ1-5; clone_size: few; cdr3_aa: CSARVGNQRQPQHF; cdr3_nt: TGCAGTGCTAGAGTAGGAAATCAGAGGCAGCCCCAGCATTTT
d_call: TRBD2; v_call: TRBV19; j_call: TRBJ2-1; clone_size: -; cdr3_aa: CASSPGPSGQFF; cdr3_nt: TGTGCCAGTAGCCCAGGGCCTAGCGGGCAGTTCTTC
d_call: -; v_call: TRBV6-5; j_call: TRBJ2-1; clone_size: medium-sized; cdr3_aa: CASSYSQQGYEQFF; cdr3_nt: TGTGCCAGCAGTTATTCCCAACAGGGTTATGAGCAGTTCTTC
d_call: -; v_call: TRBV5-5; j_call: TRBJ1-2; clone_size: -; cdr3_aa: CASSLSVGDNYGYTF; cdr3_nt: TGTGCCAGCAGCCTAAGTGTAGGAGACAACTATGGCTACACCTTC
d_call: TRBD1; v_call: TRBV7-9; j_call: TRBJ2-1; clone_size: -; cdr3_aa: CASSPDRELDNEQFF; cdr3_nt: TGTGCCAGCAGCCCGGACAGGGAATTGGACAATGAGCAGTTCTTC
d_call: -; v_call: TRBV7-6; j_call: TRBJ1-1; clone_size: -; cdr3_aa: CASSLKDGIEAFF; cdr3_nt: TGTGCCAGCAGCCTAAAAGACGGTATTGAAGCTTTCTTT
d_call: -; v_call: TRBV2; j_call: TRBJ2-3; clone_size: few; cdr3_aa: CASSELGVSATDTQYF; cdr3_nt: TGTGCCAGCAGTGAACTAGGTGTCAGCGCCACAGATACGCAGTATTTT
d_call: TRBD2; v_call: TRBV6-1; j_call: TRBJ2-5; clone_size: few; cdr3_aa: CASRSVLAGGQGETQYF; cdr3_nt: TGTGCCAGCAGATCGGTTCTAGCGGGGGGGCAGGGAGAGACCCAGTACTTC
d_call: -; v_call: TRBV11-2; j_call: TRBJ1-2; clone_size: -; cdr3_aa: CASSSSAGAHYGYTF; cdr3_nt: TGTGCCAGCAGCTCCAGCGCAGGGGCTCACTATGGCTACACCTTC
d_call: -; v_call: TRBV6-2/TRBV6-3; j_call: TRBJ2-2; clone_size: -; cdr3_aa: CASRRYQTGELFF; cdr3_nt: TGTGCCAGCCGGAGATATCAAACCGGGGAGCTGTTTTTT
d_call: -; v_call: TRBV5-4; j_call: TRBJ1-1; clone_size: -; cdr3_aa: CASSAARGGNTEAFF; cdr3_nt: TGTGCCAGCAGCGCGGCCAGGGGAGGAAACACTGAAGCTTTCTTT
d_call: -; v_call: TRBV18; j_call: TRBJ1-4; clone_size: -; cdr3_aa: CASSRNRSLKLFF; cdr3_nt: TGTGCCAGCTCACGTAACAGGTCCCTTAAACTGTTTTTT
d_call: -; v_call: TRBV11-3; j_call: TRBJ2-1; clone_size: -; cdr3_aa: CASSSSPNEQFF; cdr3_nt: TGTGCCAGCAGCTCTTCACCCAATGAGCAGTTCTTC
d_call: TRBD1; v_call: TRBV4-3; j_call: TRBJ1-2; clone_size: -; cdr3_aa: CASSQGTGDYGYTF; cdr3_nt: TGCGCCAGCAGCCAAGGGACAGGGGACTATGGCTACACCTTC
d_call: -; v_call: TRBV2; j_call: TRBJ1-1; clone_size: -; cdr3_aa: CASSKKSQATEAFF; cdr3_nt: TGTGCCAGCAGTAAGAAATCACAGGCCACTGAAGCTTTCTTT
d_call: -; v_call: TRBV15; j_call: TRBJ1-1; clone_size: -; cdr3_aa: CATSSGRVGAFF; cdr3_nt: TGTGCCACCAGCAGCGGACGAGTTGGAGCTTTCTTT
d_call: -; v_call: TRBV6-5; j_call: TRBJ2-2; clone_size: -; cdr3_aa: CASSYSQGTTGELFF; cdr3_nt: TGTGCCAGCAGTTACTCGCAGGGGACCACCGGGGAGCTGTTTTTT
d_call: TRBD1; v_call: TRBV20-1; j_call: TRBJ1-1; clone_size: large; cdr3_aa: CSAPRQGGTEAFF; cdr3_nt: TGCAGTGCTCCACGACAGGGAGGGACTGAAGCTTTCTTT
d_call: -; v_call: TRBV6-1; j_call: TRBJ2-3; clone_size: -; cdr3_aa: CASSDEWSDTQYF; cdr3_nt: TGTGCCAGCAGTGATGAGTGGTCAGATACGCAGTATTTT
d_call: TRBD2; v_call: TRBV5-4; j_call: TRBJ2-3; clone_size: -; cdr3_aa: CAASGGAEDTQYF; cdr3_nt: TGTGCCGCTAGCGGGGGGGCCGAAGATACGCAGTATTTT
d_call: -; v_call: TRBV14; j_call: TRBJ1-2; clone_size: -; cdr3_aa: CAIGRRRDGYTF; cdr3_nt: TGTGCCATCGGTCGCAGGAGGGATGGCTACACCTTC
d_call: -; v_call: TRBV5-4; j_call: TRBJ1-2; clone_size: -; cdr3_aa: CASSLSGGGQGGYTF; cdr3_nt: TGTGCCAGCAGCTTGAGCGGGGGGGGGCAGGGTGGCTACACCTTC
d_call: TRBD1; v_call: TRBV2; j_call: TRBJ1-2; clone_size: few; cdr3_aa: CASSAGTGGIGYTF; cdr3_nt: TGTGCCAGCAGTGCGGGGACAGGGGGCATTGGCTACACCTTC
d_call: -; v_call: TRBV15; j_call: TRBJ2-5; clone_size: -; cdr3_aa: CATSRDPWAGVETQYF; cdr3_nt: TGTGCCACCAGCAGAGATCCCTGGGCAGGGGTAGAGACCCAGTACTTC
d_call: TRBD2; v_call: TRBV11-2; j_call: TRBJ2-7; clone_size: -; cdr3_aa: CASSLAASGAYEQYF; cdr3_nt: TGTGCCAGCAGCTTAGCGGCTAGCGGGGCCTACGAGCAGTACTTC
d_call: TRBD1; v_call: TRBV30; j_call: TRBJ1-2; clone_size: few; cdr3_aa: CACGDRGRENGYTF; cdr3_nt: TGTGCCTGCGGGGACAGGGGGAGAGAGAATGGCTACACCTTC
d_call: -; v_call: TRBV19; j_call: TRBJ2-7; clone_size: -; cdr3_aa: CASKGPGSSEQYF; cdr3_nt: TGTGCCAGTAAGGGTCCCGGATCGAGCGAGCAGTACTTC
d_call: TRBD1; v_call: TRBV12-3/TRBV12-4; j_call: TRBJ2-7; clone_size: -; cdr3_aa: CASSFVGQGILQYF; cdr3_nt: TGTGCCAGCAGTTTTGTAGGACAGGGAATCTTGCAGTACTTC
d_call: TRBD1; v_call: TRBV18; j_call: TRBJ1-1; clone_size: -; cdr3_aa: CASSPRIGGASPNTEAFF; cdr3_nt: TGTGCCAGCTCACCACGTATAGGGGGCGCGTCCCCGAACACTGAAGCTTTCTTT
d_call: TRBD1; v_call: TRBV11-2; j_call: TRBJ2-7; clone_size: -; cdr3_aa: CASSSLRDSTYEQYF; cdr3_nt: TGTGCCAGCAGCTCCCTCCGGGACAGTACCTACGAGCAGTACTTC
d_call: -; v_call: TRBV27; j_call: TRBJ1-2; clone_size: -; cdr3_aa: CASSRGGNYGYTF; cdr3_nt: TGTGCCAGCAGCCGGGGAGGTAACTATGGCTACACCTTC
d_call: -; v_call: TRBV19; j_call: TRBJ2-5; clone_size: -; cdr3_aa: CASSKPGLRETQYF; cdr3_nt: TGTGCCAGTAGTAAGCCGGGGTTAAGAGAGACCCAGTACTTC